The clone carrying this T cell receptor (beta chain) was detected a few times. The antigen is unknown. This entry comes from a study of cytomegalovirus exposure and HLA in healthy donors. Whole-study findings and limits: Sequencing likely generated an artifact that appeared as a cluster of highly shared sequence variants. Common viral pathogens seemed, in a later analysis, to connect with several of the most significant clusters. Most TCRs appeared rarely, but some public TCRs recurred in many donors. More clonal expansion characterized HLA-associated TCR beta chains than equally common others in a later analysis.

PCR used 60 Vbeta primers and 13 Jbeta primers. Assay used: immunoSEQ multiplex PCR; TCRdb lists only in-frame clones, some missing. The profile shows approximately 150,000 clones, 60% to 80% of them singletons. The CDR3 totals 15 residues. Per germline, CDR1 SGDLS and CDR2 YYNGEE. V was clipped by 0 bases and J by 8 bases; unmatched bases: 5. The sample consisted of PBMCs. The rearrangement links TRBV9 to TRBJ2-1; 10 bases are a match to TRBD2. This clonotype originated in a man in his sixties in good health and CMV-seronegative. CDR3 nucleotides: TGTGCCAGCAGCGTAGTGTCTAGCGGGGGTGATGAGCAGTTCTTC. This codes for CASSVVSSGGDEQFF.